Listed here are 10 T cell receptor beta chains from one sample, sequenced in a study of blood T cell repertoires in COVID-19. Libraries were prepared by immunoSEQ multiplex PCR; TCRdb keeps only in-frame clonotypes and omits some of them. The sample carries 100,000 to 110,000 clones, approximately 80% recorded once. The sequenced sample consisted of peripheral blood. The receptors here all came from a man aged 70 or older with active or convalescent COVID-19.

This clone was seen a handful of times. This sequence joins TRBV3-1 (or the pseudogene TRBV3-2) and TRBJ2-3; a possible D gene is TRBD1 (5 bases). The V gene's germline CDR1 is LGHDT and CDR2 YNNKEL (reference sequence). V was shortened by 3 bases and J by 1 base, with 5 bases between the two germline ends. The CDR3 is made up of 13 amino acids. For the CDR3, the DNA is TGTGCCAGCAGCCAGGGGCGCACAGATACGCAGTATTTT. This gives the protein CASSQGRTDTQYF.

The chain combines TRBV30 with TRBJ2-7; 9 nucleotides match TRBD1. V dropped 0 bases and J dropped 7; count of bases not matched to a gene: 13. The CDR3 runs 16 residues. The germline V gene encodes CDR1 GTSNPN and CDR2 SVGIG (reference sequence). CDR3 bases: TGTGCCTGGAGTGTACGGACAGGGGTCGCCGTGCGGGAGCAGTACTTC. Residues: CAWSVRTGVAVREQYF.

This clone was detected only once. The chain couples TRBV5-5 to TRBJ1-4; D unresolved. CDR1 and CDR2 from the germline V gene are SGHKS and YYEKEE (reference sequence). Trimming stripped 0 bases from V and 5 bases from J, with 11 bases between. The CDR3 runs 15 residues. This CDR3 is CASSLGWRENEKLFF. The CDR3 DNA reads TGTGCCAGCAGCTTGGGATGGAGGGAGAATGAAAAACTGTTTTTT.

V usage is TRBV4-1 and J usage is TRBJ2-5; 9 bases align to TRBD2. V was clipped by 3 bases and J by 2 bases; unmatched bases: 7. The CDR3 covers 16 residues. Germline CDR1 is MGHRA and CDR2 is YSYEKL. CDR3 coding DNA: TGCGCCAGCAGCCAGGGAGCGGGGGGCTCACAAGAGACCCAGTACTTC. It codes for CASSQGAGGSQETQYF.

This sequence joins TRBV7-9 and TRBJ1-2; D might be TRBD1 (6 bases). The V end was cut by 1 base, the J end by 9 bases, with 15 bases between. The CDR3 loop spans 14 amino acids. Germline CDR1 reads SEHNR; CDR2 reads FQNEAQ (reference sequence). DNA for the CDR3: TGTGCCAGCAGCTTAGGACAGGACGTTGTCCGCTACACCTTC. Translated: CASSLGQDVVRYTF.

The rearrangement uses TRBV18 and TRBJ2-7, with D possibly TRBD1 on 5 matching bases. This CDR3 contains 13 residues. Germline assignment: CDR1 KGHSH and CDR2 LQKENI. With 2 bases removed from V and 7 bases from J, the gap between germline ends came to 12 bases. The CDR3 protein is CASSPGRGREQYF. The DNA for the CDR3 is TGTGCCAGCTCACCAGGAAGGGGTCGTGAGCAGTACTTC.

This clone has a single count. This chain uses TRBV6-2 or TRBV6-3 with TRBJ1-2; no definite D call. CDR1 MNHEY and CDR2 SVGEGT come from the germline V gene. V was shortened by 2 bases and J by 3 bases, with 4 bases between the two germline ends. The CDR3 covers 12 residues. DNA of the CDR3: TGTGCCAGCAGTTACCAGGACTATGGCTACACCTTC. It specifies CASSYQDYGYTF.

This chain joins TRBV4-3 and TRBJ1-1; TRBD1 matches 8 bases. Looked up from germline, CDR1 is LGHNA and CDR2 is YSLEER. V was pared by 4 bases and J by 4 bases, with 5 bases of the junction left unmatched. The length of the CDR3 is 14 residues. The CDR3 here is CASSLRQGITEAFF. The CDR3 coding sequence is TGCGCCAGCAGCCTCAGACAGGGGATCACTGAAGCTTTCTTT.

The chain links TRBV5-1 to TRBJ2-7, with 9 bases identical to TRBD2. CDR3 length: 14 residues. Germline V CDR1 and CDR2: SGHRS, YFSETQ. Trimming cost V 4 bases and J 4 bases; bases outside gene matches: 6. This chain's CDR3 is CASSLSGSGYEQYF. CDR3 bases: TGCGCCAGCAGCCTTAGCGGGAGTGGTTACGAGCAGTACTTC.

A single count supports this clone. The chain joins TRBV2 to TRBJ1-5, with TRBD1 matching 9 bases. CDR1 is SNHLY, CDR2 FYNNEI, per germline. This CDR3 contains 15 residues. V lost 6 bases and J lost 4; bases outside the gene matches: 7. The CDR3 sequence: CASRPDRGGNQPQHF. CDR3 coding DNA: TGTGCCAGCAGACCGGACAGGGGCGGTAATCAGCCCCAGCATTTT.